This T cell receptor (beta chain) derives from a study of T-cell memory formation after mild COVID-19 (dated by TCRdb to 2020 to 2022). In terms of the full investigation: TCR sequence clusters from the two donors were found to be largely donor specific. T-cell clones expanding and contracting after mild COVID-19 in two donors were tracked by longitudinal TCRalpha and TCRbeta repertoire sequencing. The cohort comprised two young, previously healthy adult volunteers, one female and one male.

What the authors observed across the whole study: SARS-CoV-2 specificity was not confirmed for the second-wave clones peaking on day 37. Balanced CD4/CD8 phenotypes were observed for clones contracting from day 15 to 85, whereas a bias towards CD4+ was observed for a second wave of clones expanding from day 15 to 37. Contracting CD4+ clones appeared mostly in the CM and EM memory subsets, whereas CD8+ clones were enriched in EMRA. Only two mild cases were covered by the study, and larger cohorts that include severe cases with pre-infection samples were considered necessary. Some responding clones were detected in pre-infection memory, which suggested that pre-existing cross-reactive memory T cells had joined the SARS-CoV-2 response.

PBMCs were isolated by Ficoll-Paque density gradient centrifugation. CDR1 and CDR2 (LGHNA, YNFKEQ) derive from the germline V gene. The CDR3 runs 15 residues from the cysteine to the phenylalanine. CDR3 DNA is the only sequence kept; it has 45 bases, read in frame from the first base. V and J are truncated by 5 bases and 4 bases respectively, leaving an intervening sequence of 18 bases. Instrument used: Illumina NovaSeq 6000. TCRalpha and TCRbeta cDNA libraries were constructed by 5'RACE with constant-segment primers, with sample barcodes and unique molecular identifiers being introduced. Trizol reagent was used to extract RNA from every sample. Amplification of the libraries took two PCR steps, and the second step added a second sample barcode plus Illumina TruSeq adapters. The libraries were sequenced on an Illumina NovaSeq using 2 x 150 bp paired-end reads. For the original study's pipeline: Demultiplexing of reads and collapsing into UMI-guided consensus sequences were performed with migec v1.2.7. Using mixcr v2.1.11, UMI consensuses were aligned to TRA and TRB V and J templates and then assembled into clonotypes. Expanded or contracted clonotypes were those called significant by both edgeR and NoisET, with noise models trained on biological replicates. For edgeR calls, a false discovery rate-adjusted p below 0.01 and a log2 fold-change threshold of 1 were applied. PCA with hierarchical clustering of max-normalized trajectories of the 1000 most abundant clonotypes was used as exploratory dynamics analysis. Separately sequenced CD4+ and CD8+ repertoires were used to assign a CD4 or CD8 phenotype to each responding clone. The public reads were quality trimmed at Q25 with fastp and then assembled into clones with MiXCR by TCRdb, keeping productive beta chains. Each entry merges the rows of one CDR3 protein and shows their most common DNA and genes. The authors' filters were not applied to this entry. Here the sample has 550,000 to 600,000 distinct CDR3 sequences; 15% to 20% occur a single time. Roughly 7.7% of the sample is held by the ten biggest clonotypes.

Details on this clonotype: Its antigen remains unidentified. Base quality data are lacking; no much larger clone is found one base away.

The sequencing sample was made of PBMCs or a T cell subset sorted from them (not recorded which). The V and J genes are TRBV4-2 and TRBJ2-7; the D match is possibly TRBD1 or TRBD2, with 5 bases aligned in each. The sequence was collected from an adult woman who had mild COVID-19 (a few samples of this study predate the infection). The sample titles of this study are shuffled in the database, so cell type and time point are left out; the donor was told from shared clones. The nucleotides are TGTGCCAGCAGCTCCGTTCGGGACCCATTTTACGAGCAGTACTTC. Its product reads: CASSSVRDPFYEQYF.